This T cell receptor (beta chain) was retrieved from a study of blood T cell repertoires in COVID-19 (dated by TCRdb to the early 2020s). As for the study more broadly: Samples from collaborators originated in the United States, Italy and Spain and spanned both the acute and convalescent phases of COVID-19. The material from the prospective study consisted of cDNA or gDNA derived from T cells, B-cell-depleted T cells, or PBMCs. The dataset comprised deeply sampled blood TCRbeta repertoires from subjects exposed to, actively infected with, or recovered from COVID-19. The repertoires were released in a freely available public database intended as a resource for research on the immune response to SARS-CoV-2. Samples were obtained from the ongoing ImmuneRACE study (first 160 participants) and from about 1,300 subjects provided by 6 global collaborators. Nearly every sample came with metadata listing a de-identified subject ID, COVID-19 status, age in years and sex. Where HLA class I and class II types were available, the types were taken from metadata supplied by the sample provider, not from assay-based typing. Study-wide conclusions, independent of this receptor: Clinical and demographic metadata were provided uncurated, with the amount varying by source and participant.

The immunoSEQ Assay, a bias-controlled multiplex PCR, was used to amplify TCRbeta CDR3 regions from genomic DNA. Under the source paper's analysis protocol: Within the assay, amplification of reference gene primers was used to estimate how many nucleated cells each sample contained. To quantify the absolute abundance of each unique TCRbeta CDR3 rearrangement, sequence reads were collapsed and filtered. For each sample, productive Simpson clonality was calculated as the square root of Simpson's diversity index across productive rearrangements. The table was pulled from immuneACCESS by TCRdb, which kept in-frame rearrangements only. Such tables lose some clones; where checked, under half of the loss comes from unresolved V genes, and the rest has no known cause. For V, J and clone size, that table is used; D and trimming come from the DNA. The sample table holds some 200,000 clones, of which about nine tenths were seen once. The top ten constitute approximately 0.5% of the sample.

Whole blood was collected in K2EDTA tubes by collaborating institutions according to the institutions' own protocols. For TCRbeta analysis, collaborators shipped samples in one of three forms: frozen whole blood, isolated PBMCs, or DNA extracted from either of those sample types. From the cysteine through the phenylalanine, the CDR3 covers 14 amino acids. Of the read, only the CDR3 DNA is kept; its 42 bases are in frame from base 1. For CDR1 and CDR2, the germline V gene lists SGHNT and YENEEA. The trim is 4 bases for V and 4 bases for J, with a gap of 11 bases between the germline ends. Concerning this clone itself: There is no known antigen for this receptor. Per-base quality was not reported, and no clone a single base away is much larger than it.

The chain is made from TRBV11-3 and TRBJ2-4; a tentative D match to TRBD2 spans 6 bases. Sequenced: peripheral blood. This clonotype originated in a man aged 45-65 years with acute or convalescent COVID-19. The DNA is TGTGCCAGCAGCTCGCGGGACGGAAAAAACATTCAGTACTTC. This codes for CASSSRDGKNIQYF.